The 23 T cell receptor beta chains reported below all come from one sample, sequenced in a study of T cell responses to AZD1222 COVID-19 vaccine. Some clones are missing from TCRdb's copy, which holds only in-frame ones; the method was immunoSEQ multiplex PCR. Altogether roughly 100,000 clones are present, about 90% being singletons, with the ten largest covering less than 9.5%. Here the sequenced sample was peripheral blood, taken on day 0 of AZD1222 vaccination. Every receptor here comes from an adult in good health.

This sequence joins TRBV2 and TRBJ2-7; D may correspond to TRBD1 or TRBD2 (5 bases each). Germline lookup yields CDR1 SNHLY and CDR2 FYNNEI. The CDR3 is 12 amino acids. Trimming pared 6 bases from V and 3 bases from J, leaving 9 bases between. The CDR3: CASRRGYYEQYF. CDR3 nucleotide sequence: TGTGCCAGCAGGAGGGGATACTACGAGCAGTACTTC. The full variable domain, completed using reference TRBV2 and TRBJ2-7, is EPEVTQTPSHQVTQMGQEVILRCVPISNHLYFYWYRQILGQKVEFLVSFYNNEISEKSEIFDDQFSVERPDGSNFTLKIRSTKLEDSAMYFCASRRGYYEQYFGPGTRLTVT.

This chain links TRBV19 with TRBJ2-7, with 7 positions matching TRBD1. V lost 2 bases to trimming and J lost 4 bases; unmatched junction nucleotides: 5. Germline assignment: CDR1 LNHDA and CDR2 SQIVND (reference sequence). This CDR3 has 14 amino acids. DNA for the CDR3: TGTGCCAGTAGTATACGGGACAGCCGATACGAGCAGTACTTC. Translating gives CASSIRDSRYEQYF.

The chain carries TRBV5-4 and TRBJ1-2; 10 bases map to TRBD1. Per the germline V gene, CDR1 is SGHNT and CDR2 is YYREEE (reference sequence). V was clipped by 4 bases and J by 8 bases; unmatched bases: 14. The CDR3 has 16 amino acids. CDR3 sequence: CASSQAGQGRVGGYTF. The DNA for the CDR3 is TGTGCCAGCAGCCAAGCGGGACAGGGGAGAGTAGGAGGCTACACCTTC.

The chain carries TRBV6-2 or TRBV6-3 and TRBJ1-2; tentative D call: TRBD1 (5 bases). V lost 0 bases and J 7 bases, leaving 9 bases between the germline ends. The CDR3 spans 13 residues. The germline V gene encodes CDR1 MNHEY and CDR2 SVGEGT. CDR3 protein: CASSYSSGGGYTF. The CDR3 DNA reads TGTGCCAGCAGTTACTCGAGTGGGGGTGGCTACACCTTC.

In its sample, this clone was seen once. The chain combines TRBV4-2 with TRBJ2-1; D is unresolved. CDR3 length equals 13 residues. With 0 bases removed from V and 6 bases from J, the gap between germline ends came to 6 bases. CDR1 is LGHNA and CDR2 is YNFKEQ in the germline V gene. CDR3 residues: CASSQDRLNEQFF. CDR3 DNA: TGTGCCAGCAGCCAAGATCGCCTCAATGAGCAGTTCTTC.

There are a few counts of this clone. The chain combines TRBV2 with TRBJ1-6, with 8 bases fitting TRBD1. The trim removed 8 bases at V and 1 base at J, leaving 10 bases unmatched. CDR3 length: 17 amino acids. The germline gives CDR1 SNHLY, CDR2 FYNNEI. CDR3 in amino acids: CASYGGQGWSYNSPLHF. Written as DNA, the CDR3 is TGTGCCAGCTACGGAGGACAGGGTTGGTCCTATAATTCACCCCTCCACTTT.

This clone was recorded a few times. J is TRBJ2-1 and V is TRBV9; a possible D gene is TRBD1 (6 bases). Germline loops: CDR1 SGDLS, CDR2 YYNGEE. V was clipped by 0 bases and J by 9 bases, with 16 bases between them. The CDR3 has 15 residues. The CDR3 loop reads CASSVGAGVGGEQFF. CDR3 in DNA: TGTGCCAGCAGCGTAGGGGCAGGGGTAGGAGGTGAGCAGTTCTTC.

This clone was seen only a few times. The chain couples TRBV7-9 to TRBJ2-7; perhaps TRBD2 as D (5 bases). Trimming removed 3 bases at V and 7 bases at J, with 10 bases between. Germline V gives CDR1 SEHNR, CDR2 FQNEAQ (reference sequence). The CDR3 has 12 amino acids. The CDR3 nucleotides read TGTGCCAGCAGCTTTTCCTCGGGGGAGCAGTACTTC. It translates to CASSFSSGEQYF.

This clone has only one observation. This chain uses TRBV4-3 with TRBJ1-2; maybe TRBD1 (6 bases). The CDR3 is 15 residues long. Trimming pared 0 bases from V and 6 bases from J, leaving 14 bases between. Looked up from germline, CDR1 is LGHNA and CDR2 is YSLEER. The CDR3 protein is CASSQDRARGDGYTF. Written as DNA, the CDR3 is TGCGCCAGCAGCCAAGATCGGGCCAGGGGAGATGGCTACACCTTC.

The rearrangement uses TRBV9 and TRBJ1-1; D remains unclear. Germline V gene lookup returns CDR1 SGDLS and CDR2 YYNGEE. CDR3 length equals 15 residues. V was trimmed by 0 bases and J by 4 bases, leaving 13 bases between them. The CDR3 sequence is CASSVEGSAITEAFF. The CDR3, as DNA: TGTGCCAGCAGCGTAGAAGGGTCTGCGATCACTGAAGCTTTCTTT.

The chain joins TRBV25-1 to TRBJ2-7, with 11 positions matching TRBD2. This CDR3 has 15 residues. The germline V gene has CDR1 MGHDK and CDR2 SYGVNS. Trimming removed 2 bases from V and 0 bases from J; junction bases left unmatched: 0. As DNA, the CDR3 is TGTGCCAGCAGTGAAGGGACTAGCGGCTCCTACGAGCAGTACTTC. This sequence encodes CASSEGTSGSYEQYF.

A note on this clone: A read error is possible here, since a much larger clone lies one base away. Other nucleotide sequences in the sample specify the same CDR3. The chain uses TRBV2 and TRBJ2-7; D ambiguous. The CDR3 loop spans 9 amino acids. The V and J ends lost 9 bases and 4 bases respectively, with 4 bases between them. Germline CDR1 and CDR2: SNHLY and FYNNEI. The CDR3 DNA follows: TGTGCCAGTGGGTACGAGCAGTACTTC. It specifies CASGYEQYF.

This chain links TRBV7-3 with TRBJ2-3, with 13 bases fitting TRBD2. With 4 bases clipped from V and 0 bases from J, the junction kept 7 bases outside the gene matches. The V gene's germline CDR1 is SGHTA and CDR2 FQGTGA. This CDR3 contains 18 residues. The CDR3 is CASSSTSGGGGSTDTQYF. The CDR3 DNA follows: TGTGCCAGCAGCTCCACTAGCGGGGGGGGCGGTAGCACAGATACGCAGTATTTT.

This chain uses TRBV4-3 with TRBJ2-3; D is ambiguous. This CDR3 is 13 amino acids long. Deletions cut 4 bases from V and 1 base from J, with 6 bases between. Germline V lookup: CDR1 LGHNA, CDR2 YSLEER. The CDR3 DNA sequence: TGCGCCAGCAGCCCCGGACGCACAGATACGCAGTATTTT. Protein sequence: CASSPGRTDTQYF.

On this clone itself: The sample contains more than one DNA sequence encoding this CDR3. V usage is TRBV19 and J usage is TRBJ1-1; TRBD1 might be the D (5 bases). Trimming removed 4 bases at V and 0 bases at J, with 9 bases between. CDR3 size: 14 residues. The germline CDR1 and CDR2 sequences are LNHDA and SQIVND (reference sequence). The CDR3 loop is CASSTGTLNTEAFF. For the CDR3, the DNA is TGTGCCAGTAGTACCGGGACGTTGAACACTGAAGCTTTCTTT.

The CDR3 loop reads CASSPLLANAVPDTQYF. The CDR3 nucleotides read TGTGCCAGCAGTCCCCTTCTAGCGAATGCCGTCCCAGATACGCAGTATTTT. The V gene is TRBV27, the J gene TRBJ2-3; tentative D call: TRBD2 (6 bases). The CDR3 has 17 amino acids. With 5 bases removed from V and 4 bases from J, the gap between germline ends came to 22 bases. Germline V gives CDR1 MNHEY, CDR2 SMNVEV (reference sequence).

This clone occurred a few times. The V and J genes are TRBV2 and TRBJ1-2, with a possible D match to TRBD1 (6 bases). Germline V gene data show CDR1 as SNHLY and CDR2 as FYNNEI. Deletions cut 6 bases from V and 6 bases from J, with 11 bases between. The CDR3 runs to 12 residues. CDR3 bases: TGTGCCAGCAGGGTGGGGGGCGATGGCTACACCTTC. It is translated as CASRVGGDGYTF.

The J gene is TRBJ2-2, the V gene TRBV9; D call uncertain. This CDR3 spans 15 amino acids. Germline V gene data show CDR1 as SGDLS and CDR2 as YYNGEE. Trimming took off 2 bases at V and 1 base at J, with 9 bases between the two ends. CDR3 sequence (DNA): TGTGCCAGCAGCGTGCGGTGGGGGAACACCGGGGAGCTGTTTTTT. Residues: CASSVRWGNTGELFF.

The chain is built from TRBV27 and TRBJ2-7; 7 bases fit TRBD1. The CDR3 runs to 17 residues. V gave up 3 bases and J gave up 4 bases; unmatched junction bases: 15. Germline CDR1 is MNHEY and CDR2 is SMNVEV (reference sequence). CDR3 bases: TGTGCCAGCAGTTTCCTAACAGGGGATCATGACCCTTACGAGCAGTACTTC. As protein: CASSFLTGDHDPYEQYF.

This clone came up once. A read error may account for a junction end that differs from germline. The chain joins TRBV7-7 to TRBJ2-2, with TRBD2 identical over 11 bases. CDR3 size: 15 residues. Germline V lookup: CDR1 SSHAT, CDR2 FNYEAQ (reference sequence). This chain's CDR3 is CASSSTTSGDGELFF. In DNA form, the CDR3 reads TGTGCTAGCAGCTCGACGACTAGCGGGGACGGGGAGCTGTTTTTT.

The chain couples TRBV2 to TRBJ1-6; the D gene is possibly TRBD1 (5 bases). The CDR3 consists of 14 residues. Trimming stripped 5 bases from V and 7 bases from J, with 12 bases between. Germline V lookup: CDR1 SNHLY, CDR2 FYNNEI. Here the CDR3 DNA reads TGTGCCAGCAGTTTTAGGGGCCTAAATTCACCCCTCCACTTT. Translation gives CASSFRGLNSPLHF.

The chain is built from TRBV3-1 (or the pseudogene TRBV3-2) and TRBJ1-3; D is unclear. The germline V and J ends were trimmed by 3 bases and 2 bases, with 5 bases remaining between them. The CDR3 runs to 13 residues. Germline CDR1 and CDR2: LGHDT and YNNKEL (reference sequence). In DNA, the CDR3 is TGTGCCAGCAGCCAGGGCCCTGGAAACACCATATATTTT. This codes for CASSQGPGNTIYF.

V is TRBV15 and J is TRBJ1-1; 8 nucleotides line up with TRBD1. J was trimmed by 0 bases and V by 3 bases; bases with no gene match: 0. The CDR3 consists of 14 residues. The germline CDR1 and CDR2 sequences are LNHNV and YYDKDF (reference sequence). CDR3 sequence (DNA): TGTGCCACCAGCAGGGACAGGGTGAACACTGAAGCTTTCTTT. The encoded protein is CATSRDRVNTEAFF. The full variable domain, its missing parts supplied by reference TRBV15 and TRBJ1-1, is DAMVIQNPRYQVTQFGKPVTLSCSQTLNHNVMYWYQQKSSQAPKLLFHYYDKDFNNEADTPDNFQSRRPNTSFCFLDIRSPGLGDTAMYLCATSRDRVNTEAFFGQGTRLTVV.